This TCR beta chain was found in a study of OX40 agonist ivuxolimab in advanced cancers. At the level of the whole study: Ivuxolimab was a fully human IgG2 agonistic monoclonal antibody targeting the costimulatory receptor OX40 (CD134). Intravenous ivuxolimab was administered to patients every 2 weeks at six dose levels: 0.01, 0.1, 0.3, 1.5, 3 and 10 mg/kg. Patients were allowed to have had prior anti-PD-1, anti-PD-L1 or anti-CTLA-4 therapy, and roughly 40% of the dose-escalation patients had previously received checkpoint inhibitors. The dose-escalation cohort was 80% to 90% male with a mean age of approximately 59 years, ranging from roughly 20 to 80. Three dose-escalation patients achieved partial responses, one with hepatocellular carcinoma and two with cutaneous melanoma. The paper describes the monotherapy dose-escalation part (N = 52 patients) of the phase I trial of ivuxolimab. Of the 52 patients in dose escalation, about 20 had hepatocellular carcinoma, about 15 had melanoma, 9 had renal cell carcinoma and 9 had head and neck cancer. The point of sequencing TCRbeta in the periphery was to test whether ivuxolimab changed TCR sequence diversity and drove clonal T-cell expansion. Here is what the overall study found, with its caveats: In partial responders in the 0.1-3.0 mg/kg groups, normalized peripheral clonal expansion was found to be among the lowest, especially among CD8+ T cells. Low levels of normalized T-cell clonal expansion were also shown by some nonresponding patients. After ivuxolimab, CD8+ T cells had more expanded clones than CD4+ T cells on average. At doses of 0.1 to 3.0 mg/kg, clonal expansion of both CD4+ and CD8+ blood T cells was observed from baseline to week 6. The antigen specificity of the peripheral T cells that underwent clonal expansion was not determined.

Genomic DNA was isolated from the sorted cells so that the TCRbeta CDR3 region could be sequenced. The immunoSEQ Assay was used to sequence the TCRbeta CDR3 regions. TCRdb re-hosts the immuneACCESS table, in-frame sequences only. Its copies lack some clones; in the studies checked, an unresolved V gene accounts for under half of them, and the cause for the rest is not known. The sample table contains tens of thousands of clones; only one count was recorded for 80% to 90% of them. The ten biggest clones cover roughly 4% of the sample. The germline V gene supplies CDR1 MDHEN and CDR2 SYDVKM. From cysteine to phenylalanine, the CDR3 is 16 amino acids long. Here the CDR3 DNA is all that survives: 48 bases in frame from base 1. Trimming removed 5 bases from V and 1 base from J; the gene matches leave 7 bases unexplained. About this clone itself: The antigen it recognizes is unknown. No base quality information exists; no much larger clone differs at one position.

The trial excluded patients who had a history of autoimmune disease or were on systemic immunosuppression. Peripheral blood for TCR sequencing was collected from all dose cohorts at baseline, on cycle 4 day 1, and on cycle 7 day 1. Samples came from an open-label, multicenter, first-in-human phase I dose-escalation trial of ivuxolimab. Adults with locally advanced or metastatic melanoma, renal cell carcinoma, hepatocellular carcinoma or head and neck squamous cell carcinoma were enrolled in the trial. Before TCR sequencing, CD4+ and CD8+ T cells were separately sorted from peripheral blood. This chain joins TRBV28 to TRBJ1-5, and TRBD1 aligns with 8 junction nucleotides. The source is an adult with an advanced solid tumor such as melanoma, head and neck, liver or kidney cancer. Material: CD4+ or CD8+ T cells sorted from blood, obtained in a trial of the OX40 agonist ivuxolimab. The CDR3 is CASSIRNRGSNQPQHF. At the DNA level, the sequence is TGTGCCAGCAGTATAAGGAACAGGGGGAGCAATCAGCCCCAGCATTTT.